The 18 T cell receptor beta chains listed next were all sequenced from one sample in a study of post-analysis software for immune sequencing data. TCR beta libraries were prepared from cDNA with unique molecular identifiers. Using its own MiXCR run on the PCR reads, TCRdb lists one record per CDR3 protein. The table shows about 770,000 distinct CDR3 sequences, with 46% occurring only once. No antigen has been identified for these receptors. Study observations and caveats: Higher frequency in patients than in controls was seen for a handful of TRBV segments, with TRBV5-6, TRBV5-1 and TRBV20-1 among them.

The sequencing input was blood. These receptors all come from a girl aged 5-17 years with multiple sclerosis.

The V and J genes are TRBV11-2 and TRBJ1-2; TRBD1 is a possible D gene (5 bases). Per germline, CDR1 SGHAT and CDR2 FQNNGV. V was pared by 1 base and J by 7 bases, with 19 bases between. This CDR3 contains 16 residues. CDR3 sequence: CASSLGGLGGSFGYTF. The CDR3 bases are TGTGCCAGCAGCTTAGGGGGACTGGGGGGATCGTTTGGCTACACCTTC. Based on the CDR3 plus reference TRBV11-2 and TRBJ1-2, the full variable domain is EAGVAQSPRYKIIEKRQSVAFWCNPISGHATLYWYQQILGQGPKLLIQFQNNGVVDDSQLPKDRFSAERLKGVDSTLKIQPAKLEDSAVYLCASSLGGLGGSFGYTFGSGTRLTVV.

This clonotype has a handful of counts. The chain joins TRBV29-1 to TRBJ2-7; D is tentatively TRBD1 or TRBD2 (7 bases each). V was cut by 7 bases and J by 4 bases, with 17 bases left in between. Germline CDR1 is SQVTM and CDR2 is ANQGSEA. CDR3 length equals 13 residues. The CDR3 coding sequence is TGCAGCGCCCGGGGAGGGGGCGGTTACGAGCAGTACTTC. It codes for CSARGGGGYEQYF.

V and J are TRBV6-5 and TRBJ2-1; 15 bases match TRBD2. This CDR3 contains 19 residues. V shed 1 base, J shed 2 bases, and the junction held 6 bases outside the gene matches. Germline CDR1 and CDR2: MNHEY and SVGAGI. CDR3 loop: CASSYFGTSGRIPYNEQFF. The CDR3 region has the DNA TGTGCCAGCAGTTACTTTGGGACTAGCGGGAGGATCCCCTACAATGAGCAGTTCTTC.

This chain links TRBV7-9 with TRBJ2-5; 8 bases align to TRBD2. With the DNA end fitting TRBJ2-7 better, the J assignment may be wrong. This CDR3 has 14 amino acids. In germline, CDR1 is SEHNR, CDR2 FQNEAQ (reference sequence). CDR3 sequence reads: CASSQPGLVREQYF. In DNA, the CDR3 is TGTGCCAGCAGCCAACCGGGACTAGTTCGCGAGCAGTACTTC.

The chain uses TRBV15 and TRBJ2-1, with 11 positions matching TRBD2. The CDR3 totals 16 residues. V shed 3 bases, J shed 7 bases, and the junction held 8 bases outside the gene matches. Germline lookup yields CDR1 LNHNV and CDR2 YYDKDF (reference sequence). The CDR3 sequence is CATSSTLAGGINEQFF. The DNA of the CDR3 is TGTGCCACCAGCAGCACTCTAGCGGGAGGTATAAATGAGCAGTTCTTC.

Only a few counts were recorded for this clonotype. The CDR3 nucleotides read TGCAGCGCCGGGGATCGGGCCTACAATGAGCAGTTCTTC. Amino acids: CSAGDRAYNEQFF. V is TRBV29-1 and J is TRBJ2-1; tentative D call: TRBD2 (5 bases). The CDR3 extends over 13 amino acids. V gave up 7 bases and J gave up 2 bases, with 12 bases separating them. Germline lookup yields CDR1 SQVTM and CDR2 ANQGSEA.

V gene TRBV30 combines with J gene TRBJ2-7, with TRBD1 as a possible D gene (6 bases). Deletions cut 1 base from V and 4 bases from J, with 17 bases between. The CDR3 length is 15 residues. Germline CDR1 GTSNPN, CDR2 SVGIG (reference sequence). Here the CDR3 reads CAWSGQKGVTYEQYF. The CDR3 bases are TGTGCCTGGAGTGGGCAAAAGGGGGTGACGTACGAGCAGTACTTC.

J is TRBJ2-7 and V is TRBV5-1; the D gene is possibly TRBD1 (5 bases). Germline V CDR1 and CDR2: SGHRS, YFSETQ. Between the trimmed V and J ends, which lost 0 bases and 5 bases, there was a span of 15 bases. CDR3 length: 15 residues. The CDR3 coding sequence is TGCGCCAGCAGCTTGGCCTCGGGCAGGGCCCACGAGCAGTACTTC. It encodes CASSLASGRAHEQYF.

The chain combines TRBV2 with TRBJ1-5; 7 nucleotides match TRBD1. CDR1 SNHLY and CDR2 FYNNEI come from the germline V gene. The CDR3 runs 13 residues. With V trimmed by 7 bases and J by 7 bases, 7 bases remained unmatched. The CDR3 nucleotides are TGTGCCAGCAAAGGGGGCGCGGGACAGCCCCAGCATTTT. Amino acid sequence: CASKGGAGQPQHF.

This rearrangement joins TRBV2 to TRBJ2-1, with D possibly matching TRBD1 (5 bases). This CDR3 comprises 15 residues. The V and J ends lost 4 bases and 4 bases respectively, with 14 bases between them. Germline V gene sequence: CDR1 SNHLY, CDR2 FYNNEI. The CDR3, as DNA: TGTGCCAGCAGTGTAGGCAGGGCCATTTACAATGAGCAGTTCTTC. Its translation: CASSVGRAIYNEQFF.

This clonotype was observed a handful of times. V usage is TRBV12-3 or TRBV12-4 and J usage is TRBJ2-5, with D possibly being TRBD1 (7 bases). Deletions cut 5 bases from V and 5 bases from J, with 15 bases between. CDR3 length: 14 residues. The CDR3 DNA follows: TGTGCCAGCAGTCTCCAGGGGGGTTTGGAGACCCAGTACTTC. Its translation: CASSLQGGLETQYF.

The rearrangement uses TRBV7-2 and TRBJ2-3; TRBD2 matches at 10 bases. V lost 1 base, J lost 4 bases, and 11 bases stayed unmatched. This CDR3 has 18 residues. In germline, CDR1 is SGHTA, CDR2 FQGNSA. The CDR3 sequence is CASSLGEALAGVADTQYF. CDR3 sequence (DNA): TGTGCCAGCAGCTTAGGGGAAGCTCTAGCGGGAGTGGCAGATACGCAGTATTTT.

This sequence joins TRBV11-2 and TRBJ1-6; no firm D call. CDR3 length: 15 residues. Trimming took off 1 base at V and 6 bases at J, with 10 bases between the two ends. Germline V lookup: CDR1 SGHAT, CDR2 FQNNGV. CDR3 amino acids: CASSLARTGNSPLHF. Written as DNA, the CDR3 is TGTGCCAGCAGCTTAGCAAGGACGGGTAATTCACCCCTCCACTTT.

In this sample, this clonotype turned up a few times. The J gene is TRBJ2-7, the V gene TRBV29-1; 7 nucleotides align to TRBD1. Germline values: CDR1 SQVTM, CDR2 ANQGSEA. V lost 6 bases, J lost 5 bases, and 7 bases stayed unmatched. The CDR3 contains 12 residues. CDR3 nucleotide sequence: TGCAGCGTCCGACAGGGAGTCGACGAGCAGTACTTC. It codes for CSVRQGVDEQYF.

This chain joins TRBV5-1 and TRBJ2-5; 8 bases agree with TRBD2. The CDR3 is made up of 16 amino acids. V lost 5 bases, J lost 5 bases, and 14 bases stayed unmatched. Germline V gene data show CDR1 as SGHRS and CDR2 as YFSETQ. CDR3 sequence reads: CASRYKASGRGETQYF. As DNA, the CDR3 is TGCGCCAGCAGATACAAGGCGAGCGGGAGAGGGGAGACCCAGTACTTC.

The V call is TRBV30, the J call TRBJ1-2; TRBD1 aligns across 7 bases. CDR1 and CDR2 from the germline V gene are GTSNPN and SVGIG (reference sequence). The V gene end was trimmed by 4 bases and the J gene end by 2 bases; junction bases not matched to a gene: 7. The CDR3 consists of 14 residues. This chain's CDR3 is CAWNRQGPNYGYTF. The DNA of the CDR3 is TGTGCCTGGAACCGACAGGGTCCGAACTATGGCTACACCTTC.

Only a few counts were recorded for this clonotype. This chain uses TRBV20-1 with TRBJ2-1; 9 positions agree with TRBD2. The ends lost 3 bases at V and 5 bases at J; junction bases unmatched: 5. Germline V gives CDR1 DFQATT, CDR2 SNEGSKA (reference sequence). CDR3 length: 14 residues. The CDR3 sequence is CSASGGRADNEQFF. The DNA of the CDR3 is TGCAGTGCTAGCGGCGGGAGGGCTGACAATGAGCAGTTCTTC.

The chain links TRBV7-9 to TRBJ2-3, with 15 bases aligning to TRBD2. The CDR3 is 18 residues long. Looked up from germline, CDR1 is SEHNR and CDR2 is FQNEAQ (reference sequence). The V gene end was trimmed by 5 bases and the J gene end by 5 bases; junction bases not matched to a gene: 11. In DNA, the CDR3 is TGTGCCAGCAGCCCTTGGACAGGGACTAGCGGGAGGAAAGATACGCAGTATTTT. Its translation: CASSPWTGTSGRKDTQYF.